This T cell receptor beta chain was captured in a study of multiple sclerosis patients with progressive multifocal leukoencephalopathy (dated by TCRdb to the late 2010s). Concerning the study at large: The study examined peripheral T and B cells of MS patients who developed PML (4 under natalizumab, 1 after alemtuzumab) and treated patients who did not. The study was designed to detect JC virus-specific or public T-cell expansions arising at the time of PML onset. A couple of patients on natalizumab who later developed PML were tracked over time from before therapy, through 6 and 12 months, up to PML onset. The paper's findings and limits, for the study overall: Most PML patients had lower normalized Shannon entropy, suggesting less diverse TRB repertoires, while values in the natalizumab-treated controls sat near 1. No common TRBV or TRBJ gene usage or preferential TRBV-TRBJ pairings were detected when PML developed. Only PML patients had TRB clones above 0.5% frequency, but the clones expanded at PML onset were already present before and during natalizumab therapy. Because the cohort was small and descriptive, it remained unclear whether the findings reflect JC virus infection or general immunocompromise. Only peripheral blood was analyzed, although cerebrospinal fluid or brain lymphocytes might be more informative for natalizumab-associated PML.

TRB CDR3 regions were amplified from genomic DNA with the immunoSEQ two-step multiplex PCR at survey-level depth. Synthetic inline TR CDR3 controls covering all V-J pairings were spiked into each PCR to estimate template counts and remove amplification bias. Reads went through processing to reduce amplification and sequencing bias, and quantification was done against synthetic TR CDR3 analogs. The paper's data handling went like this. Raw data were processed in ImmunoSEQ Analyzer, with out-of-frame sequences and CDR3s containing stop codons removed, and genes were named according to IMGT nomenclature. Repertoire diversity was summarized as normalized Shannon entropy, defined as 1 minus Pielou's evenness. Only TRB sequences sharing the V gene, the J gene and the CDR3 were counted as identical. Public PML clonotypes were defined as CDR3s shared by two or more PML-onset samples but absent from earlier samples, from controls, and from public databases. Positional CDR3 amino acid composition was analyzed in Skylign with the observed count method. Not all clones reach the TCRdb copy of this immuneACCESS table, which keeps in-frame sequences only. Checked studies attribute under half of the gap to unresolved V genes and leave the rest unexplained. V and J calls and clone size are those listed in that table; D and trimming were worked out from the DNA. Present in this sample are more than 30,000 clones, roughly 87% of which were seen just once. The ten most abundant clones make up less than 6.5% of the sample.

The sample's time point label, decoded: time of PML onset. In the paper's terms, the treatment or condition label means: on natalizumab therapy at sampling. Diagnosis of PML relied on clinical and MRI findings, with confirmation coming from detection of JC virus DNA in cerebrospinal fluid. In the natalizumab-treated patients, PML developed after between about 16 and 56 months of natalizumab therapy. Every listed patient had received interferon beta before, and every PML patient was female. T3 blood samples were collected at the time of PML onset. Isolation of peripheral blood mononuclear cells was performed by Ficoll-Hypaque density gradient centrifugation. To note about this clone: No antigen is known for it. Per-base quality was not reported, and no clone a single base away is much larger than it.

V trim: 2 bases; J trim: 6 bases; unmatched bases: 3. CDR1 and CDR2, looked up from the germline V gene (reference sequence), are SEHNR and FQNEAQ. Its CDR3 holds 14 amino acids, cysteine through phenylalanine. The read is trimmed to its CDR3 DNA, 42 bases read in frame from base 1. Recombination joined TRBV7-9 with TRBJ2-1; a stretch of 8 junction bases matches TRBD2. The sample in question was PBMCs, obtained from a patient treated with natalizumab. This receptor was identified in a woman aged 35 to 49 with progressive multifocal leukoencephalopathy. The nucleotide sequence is TGTGCCAGCAGCTTATCTGCGGGGGGCAATGAGCAGTTCTTC. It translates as CASSLSAGGNEQFF.